This passage covers 4 T cell receptor beta chains from one sample sequenced in a study of blood T cell repertoires in COVID-19 (dated by TCRdb to the early 2020s). The receptor library was made with the immunoSEQ multiplex PCR assay. TCRdb re-hosts the immuneACCESS table, in-frame sequences only. Its copies lack some clones; in the studies checked, an unresolved V gene accounts for under half of them, and the cause for the rest is not known. Recorded for this sample are roughly 100,000 clones; more than 70% of them occurred a single time. The ten largest clonotypes hold approximately 17% of the sample. The material sequenced was peripheral blood. These TCRs come from a woman older than 75 in a cohort sampled during active COVID-19.

The V gene is TRBV12-3 or TRBV12-4, the J gene TRBJ1-5; D is undetermined. CDR3 length equals 13 residues. Trimming stripped 3 bases from V and 4 bases from J, with 7 bases between. The CDR3 region is CASSFIVNQPQHF. CDR3 sequence (DNA): TGTGCCAGCAGTTTTATCGTAAATCAGCCCCAGCATTTT.

The J gene is TRBJ1-1, the V gene TRBV5-1; the match to TRBD1 covers 7 bases. This CDR3 region has 15 residues. From germline, CDR1 is SGHRS and CDR2 YFSETQ. J was trimmed by 0 bases and V by 4 bases; bases with no gene match: 6. CDR3 loop: CASSPRQGLNTEAFF. DNA for the CDR3: TGCGCCAGCAGCCCGCGACAGGGACTGAACACTGAAGCTTTCTTT. Full variable domain (missing parts from reference TRBV5-1 and TRBJ1-1): KAGVTQTPRYLIKTRGQQVTLSCSPISGHRSVSWYQQTPGQGLQFLFEYFSETQRNKGNFPGRFSGRQFSNSRSEMNVSTLELGDSALYLCASSPRQGLNTEAFFGQGTRLTVV.

This chain links TRBV6-5 with TRBJ1-6, with D unresolved. The CDR3 has 13 residues. Deletions cut 10 bases from V and 7 bases from J, with 14 bases between. Germline CDR1 and CDR2: MNHEY and SVGAGI. The DNA of the CDR3 is TGTGCCACCGAGGACGGGAACAATTCACCCCTCCACTTT. It translates to CATEDGNNSPLHF.

The chain employs TRBV30 and TRBJ1-4, with 7 positions matching TRBD1. Germline CDR1 is GTSNPN and CDR2 is SVGIG (reference sequence). V shed 8 bases, J shed 6 bases, and the junction held 12 bases outside the gene matches. The CDR3 is 14 residues long. CDR3 protein: CAQGTAPVDEKLFF. The CDR3 nucleotides read TGTGCCCAAGGGACAGCGCCTGTGGATGAAAAACTGTTTTTT.